This T cell receptor beta chain was profiled in a study of shared clonotypes between healthy human individuals. Notes on the study in general: Generally, naive subsets came out with larger estimated richness than memory subsets. Lower generation probabilities were found for non-shared clonotypes than for those shared by all four donors.

A remark on this clone: Its antigen is undetermined. Other DNA sequences of this sample code for an identical CDR3.

The run depth of the assay was deep. Libraries were prepared by immunoSEQ multiplex PCR; TCRdb keeps only in-frame clonotypes and omits some of them. The data show 2 million to 2.5 million clones, approximately 95% seen once. This CDR3 has 13 residues. V lost 3 bases and J lost 5, with 10 bases in between. Germline V gives CDR1 MDHEN, CDR2 SYDVKM. Material for sequencing was naive CD4+ T cells from PBMCs. This sample's subset: CD45RA+ positively selected. This sequence joins TRBV28 and TRBJ2-5, with a tentative D call TRBD1 (6 bases). This sequence was found in a man between 18 and 29 years old in good health. Some clones in this sample may be carry-over from other donors' samples. This chain's CDR3 is CASSLGAPETQYF. In DNA form, the CDR3 reads TGTGCCAGCAGTTTGGGGGCCCCGGAGACCCAGTACTTC.